This T cell receptor beta chain was captured by sequencing in a study of T cells after yellow fever vaccination (dated by TCRdb to about 2019). Regarding the research as a whole: Libraries from fractions with low cell numbers were prepared with the SMART-Seq v4 Ultra Low Input RNA kit. Bulk PBMC replicates and cell subsets were isolated from blood drawn at multiple timepoints before and after both primary and secondary immunization. To track T-cell clones before and after primary and booster YFV17D yellow fever vaccination, bulk TCR alpha and beta repertoires were sequenced longitudinally. Two healthy male donors, one aged 18 to 29 and one aged 30 to 40 years, made up the cohort. Overall results and qualifications from the work: After the booster, most clones that had expanded after primary vaccination were detected again (approximately 96% of CD4 and about 88% of CD8), suggesting broad maintenance of memory. Because abundant contaminating clonotypes from the bulk population could be contained in FACS-sorted repertoires, computational filtering was required. A small fraction of clonotypes appeared in both the CD4 and CD8 compartments, likely as a result of convergent recombination. The secondary T-cell response was weaker than the primary response but faster, peaking on day 5 instead of day 15. Only a couple of donors were included in the study, so the extent to which the findings can be generalized is limited.

The junction shows trimming of 5 bases on V and 6 bases on J, plus 14 bases between the germline ends. CDR3 length: 13 amino acids, cysteine to phenylalanine. Here the CDR3 DNA is all that survives: 39 bases in frame from base 1. The treatment or condition label for this specimen denotes: live attenuated yellow fever vaccine strain. At each blood-draw timepoint, two biological replicates of bulk PBMCs were obtained. PBMCs were isolated from peripheral blood using a standard Ficoll-Paque protocol. RNA was extracted with TriZol from bulk PBMCs, CD4 and CD8 fractions, and dextramer-positive and dextramer-negative fractions. This clonotype was seen repeatedly, ten times or more. There is no known antigen for this receptor. No qualities accompany the bases; no much larger clone lies one base away. Instrument used: Illumina NovaSeq 6000. TCR cDNA was made using 5'RACE template switching, a step that added a universal primer site and unique molecular identifiers. Priming of cDNA synthesis was performed from both the TCR alpha and TCR beta constant segments. Library amplification involved two PCR steps, and the second step added sample barcodes and sequencing adapters. Sequencing of libraries was performed on Illumina HiSeq 2500 (2x100 bp) or NovaSeq (2x150 bp). Per the authors' processing: MIGEC handled demultiplexing of reads and collapsing into UMI consensus sequences, while MiXCR performed V(D)J alignment. Vaccine-responding clonotypes were defined with edgeR using replicate PBMC samples, requiring FDR below 0.01 and a log2 fold change above 5 up to day 15. CD4 or CD8 identity was assigned to each bulk clonotype according to whether the clonotype was present at higher abundance in the sequenced CD4 repertoire or the sequenced CD8 repertoire. The public reads were reprocessed in TCRdb via fastp at Q25 and MiXCR, keeping in-frame beta chains. Rows merge per CDR3 protein into single entries with the most common DNA and genes. For this entry, the V and J calls and clone size follow TCRdb and not the study's own pipeline. This sample has some 300,000 distinct CDR3 sequences in its table, and 3.6% of those were observed once. Of the sample, 23% falls within the top ten clones.

The receptor comes from a man aged 18-30 years who received the YFV17D yellow fever vaccine. The input for sequencing was PBMCs, taken on the day of the yellow fever booster vaccination. The chain is made from TRBV12-3 or TRBV12-4 and TRBJ2-7, with the D call perhaps TRBD1 or TRBD2, each one matching 5 bases. The nucleotide sequence is TGTGCCAGCAGTCCCGGGACCGAGGTCGAGCAGTACTTC. This yields the protein CASSPGTEVEQYF.